The 5 T cell receptor beta chains below were found in one sample sequenced in a study of OX40 agonist ivuxolimab in advanced cancers. Libraries were prepared by immunoSEQ multiplex PCR; TCRdb keeps only in-frame clonotypes and omits some of them. This table has roughly 67,000 clones, roughly 87% appearing once. The source material was CD4+ or CD8+ T cells sorted from blood, sampled in a trial of the OX40 agonist ivuxolimab. The source is an adult with an advanced solid tumor such as melanoma, head and neck, liver or kidney cancer.

This clone was observed once. V usage is TRBV18 and J usage is TRBJ1-1; 9 bases agree with TRBD1. The CDR3 spans 19 residues. The trim removed 3 bases at V and 0 bases at J, leaving 14 bases unmatched. From germline, CDR1 is KGHSH and CDR2 LQKENI. As DNA, the CDR3 is TGTGCCAGCTCACCCTATTCTACAGGGGGCGGTGGTATGAACACTGAAGCTTTCTTT. Amino acids: CASSPYSTGGGGMNTEAFF.

The chain uses TRBV30 and TRBJ1-5; a weak D match, TRBD1 (5 bases). The CDR3 has 14 amino acids. V was clipped by 1 base and J by 3 bases, with 10 bases between them. Germline V lookup: CDR1 GTSNPN, CDR2 SVGIG (reference sequence). The CDR3 nucleotides read TGTGCCTGGAGTGGTGGGGGAAACAATCAGCCCCAGCATTTT. Translating gives CAWSGGGNNQPQHF.

This chain uses TRBV6-5 with TRBJ2-1; D may be TRBD1 (7 bases). The CDR3 extends over 14 amino acids. Between the trimmed V and J ends, which lost 5 bases and 7 bases, there was a span of 15 bases. Germline values: CDR1 MNHEY, CDR2 SVGAGI. The CDR3: CASSDSAGGNEQFF. The DNA of the CDR3 is TGTGCCAGCAGTGACAGTGCAGGGGGGAATGAGCAGTTCTTC.

This clone was detected once. V usage is TRBV29-1 and J usage is TRBJ2-7; 11 positions match TRBD2. Germline-derived CDR1 and CDR2 are SQVTM and ANQGSEA. This CDR3 has 14 residues. The V and J ends lost 7 bases and 4 bases, in that order; junction bases with no gene match: 9. CDR3 coding DNA: TGCAGCGCAACTACTAGCGGGAGAAAGTACGAGCAGTACTTC. Translating gives CSATTSGRKYEQYF.

This clone was seen only once. This chain joins TRBV9 and TRBJ2-2; D gene uncertain. CDR1 and CDR2 from the germline V gene are SGDLS and YYNGEE. The CDR3 sequence is 15 residues long. The V and J ends lost 0 bases and 4 bases respectively, with 10 bases between them. In nucleotides, the CDR3 is TGTGCCAGCAGCGTAGCAGTTCTTTCCACCGGGGAGCTGTTTTTT. Translation: CASSVAVLSTGELFF.